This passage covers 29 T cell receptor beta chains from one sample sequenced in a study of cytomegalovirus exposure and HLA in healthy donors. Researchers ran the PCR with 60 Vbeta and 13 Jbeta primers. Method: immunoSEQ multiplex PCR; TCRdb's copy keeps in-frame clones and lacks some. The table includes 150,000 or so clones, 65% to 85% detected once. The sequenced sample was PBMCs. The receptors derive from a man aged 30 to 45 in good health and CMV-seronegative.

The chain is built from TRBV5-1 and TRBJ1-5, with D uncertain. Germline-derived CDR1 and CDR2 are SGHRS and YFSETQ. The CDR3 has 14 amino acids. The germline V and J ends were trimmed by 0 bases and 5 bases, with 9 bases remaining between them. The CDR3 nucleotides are TGCGCCAGCAGCTTGGGGAGGGATGATCAGCCCCAGCATTTT. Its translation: CASSLGRDDQPQHF.

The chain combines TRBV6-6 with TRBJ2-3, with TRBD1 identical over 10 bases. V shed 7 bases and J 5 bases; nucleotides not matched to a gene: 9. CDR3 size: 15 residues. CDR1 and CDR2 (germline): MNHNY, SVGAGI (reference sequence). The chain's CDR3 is CASTLSGTGEDTQYF. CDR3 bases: TGTGCCAGCACCCTTTCCGGGACAGGGGAAGATACGCAGTATTTT.

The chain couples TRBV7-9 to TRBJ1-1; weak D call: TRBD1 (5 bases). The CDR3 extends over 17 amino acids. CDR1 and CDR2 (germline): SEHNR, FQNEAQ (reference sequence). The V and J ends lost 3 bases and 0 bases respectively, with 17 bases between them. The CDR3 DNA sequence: TGTGCCAGCAGCTTCCCCAGACAGCGCATTATGAACACTGAAGCTTTCTTT. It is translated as CASSFPRQRIMNTEAFF.

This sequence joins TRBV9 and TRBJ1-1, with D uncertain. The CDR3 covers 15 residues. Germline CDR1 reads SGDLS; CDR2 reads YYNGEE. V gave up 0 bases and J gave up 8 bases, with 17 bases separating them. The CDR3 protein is CASSVGGRMGGEAFF. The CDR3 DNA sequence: TGTGCCAGCAGCGTAGGAGGTAGGATGGGCGGGGAAGCTTTCTTT.

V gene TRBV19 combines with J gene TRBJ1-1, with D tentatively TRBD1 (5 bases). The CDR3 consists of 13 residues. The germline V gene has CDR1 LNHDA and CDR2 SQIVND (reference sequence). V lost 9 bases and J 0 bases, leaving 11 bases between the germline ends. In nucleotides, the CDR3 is TGTGCCAGCCTAGACAGTTTGAACACTGAAGCTTTCTTT. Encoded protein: CASLDSLNTEAFF.

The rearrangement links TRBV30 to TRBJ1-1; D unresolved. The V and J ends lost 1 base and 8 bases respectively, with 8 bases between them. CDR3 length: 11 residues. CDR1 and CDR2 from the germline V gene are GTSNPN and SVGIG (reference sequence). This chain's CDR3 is CAWSDPYEAFF. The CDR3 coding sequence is TGTGCCTGGAGTGACCCCTACGAAGCTTTCTTT.

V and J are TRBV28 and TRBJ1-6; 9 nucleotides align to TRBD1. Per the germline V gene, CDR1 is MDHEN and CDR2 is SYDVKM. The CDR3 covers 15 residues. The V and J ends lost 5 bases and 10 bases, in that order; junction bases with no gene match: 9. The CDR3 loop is CASSAGTGTRSPLHF. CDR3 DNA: TGTGCCAGCAGTGCCGGGACAGGGACGAGGTCACCCCTCCACTTT.

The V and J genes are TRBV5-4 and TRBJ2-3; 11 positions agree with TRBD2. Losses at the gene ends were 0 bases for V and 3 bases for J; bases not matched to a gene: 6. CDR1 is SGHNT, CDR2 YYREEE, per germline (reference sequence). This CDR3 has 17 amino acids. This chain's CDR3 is CASSLDATSGTTDTQYF. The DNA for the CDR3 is TGTGCCAGCAGCTTGGATGCGACTAGCGGGACGACAGATACGCAGTATTTT. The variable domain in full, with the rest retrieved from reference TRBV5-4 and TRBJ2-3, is ETGVTQSPTHLIKTRGQQVTLRCSSQSGHNTVSWYQQALGQGPQFIFQYYREEENGRGNFPPRFSGLQFPNYSSELNVNALELDDSALYLCASSLDATSGTTDTQYFGPGTRLTVL.

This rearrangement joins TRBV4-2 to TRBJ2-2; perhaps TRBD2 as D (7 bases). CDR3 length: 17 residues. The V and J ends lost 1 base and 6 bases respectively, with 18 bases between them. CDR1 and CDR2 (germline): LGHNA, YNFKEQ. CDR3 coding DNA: TGTGCCAGCAGCCAAGGGGACGGAGGGGGGGGCCCCGGGGAGCTGTTTTTT. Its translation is CASSQGDGGGGPGELFF.

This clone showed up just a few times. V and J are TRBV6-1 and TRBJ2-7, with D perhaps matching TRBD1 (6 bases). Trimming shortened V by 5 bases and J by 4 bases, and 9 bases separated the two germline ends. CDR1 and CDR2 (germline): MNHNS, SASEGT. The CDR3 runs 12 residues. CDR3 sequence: CASSTQGYEQYF. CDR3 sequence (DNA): TGTGCCAGCAGTACGCAGGGGTACGAGCAGTACTTC.

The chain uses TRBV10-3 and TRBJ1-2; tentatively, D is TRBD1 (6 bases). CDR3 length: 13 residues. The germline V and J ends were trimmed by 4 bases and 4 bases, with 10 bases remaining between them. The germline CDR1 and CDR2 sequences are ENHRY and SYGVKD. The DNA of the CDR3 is TGTGCCATCAGTGGGACAGAGGCCTATGGCTACACCTTC. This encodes CAISGTEAYGYTF.

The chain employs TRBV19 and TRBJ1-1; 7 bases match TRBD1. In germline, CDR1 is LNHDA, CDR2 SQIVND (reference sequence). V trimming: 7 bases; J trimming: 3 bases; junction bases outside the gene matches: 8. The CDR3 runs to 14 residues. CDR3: CASTLTGDDTEAFF. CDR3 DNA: TGTGCCAGTACCCTAACAGGGGACGACACTGAAGCTTTCTTT.

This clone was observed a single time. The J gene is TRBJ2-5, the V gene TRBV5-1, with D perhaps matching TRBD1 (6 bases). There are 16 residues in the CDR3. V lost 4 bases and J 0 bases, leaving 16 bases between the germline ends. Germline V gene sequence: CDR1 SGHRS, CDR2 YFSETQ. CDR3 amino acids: CASSASGALNQETQYF. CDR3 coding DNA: TGCGCCAGCAGCGCCTCAGGGGCCCTAAACCAAGAGACCCAGTACTTC.

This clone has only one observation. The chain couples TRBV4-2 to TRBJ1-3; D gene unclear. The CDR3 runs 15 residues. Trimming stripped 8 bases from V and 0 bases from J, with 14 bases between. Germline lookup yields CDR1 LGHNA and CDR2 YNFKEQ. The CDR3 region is CASALGRGSGNTIYF. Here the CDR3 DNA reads TGTGCCAGCGCGCTGGGCCGGGGCTCTGGAAACACCATATATTTT.

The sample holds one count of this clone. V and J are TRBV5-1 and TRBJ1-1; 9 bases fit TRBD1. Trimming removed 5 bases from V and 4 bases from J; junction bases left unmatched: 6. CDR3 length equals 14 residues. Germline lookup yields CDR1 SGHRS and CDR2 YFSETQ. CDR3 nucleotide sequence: TGCGCCAGCAGGGAGACAGGGGGTTTCACTGAAGCTTTCTTT. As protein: CASRETGGFTEAFF.

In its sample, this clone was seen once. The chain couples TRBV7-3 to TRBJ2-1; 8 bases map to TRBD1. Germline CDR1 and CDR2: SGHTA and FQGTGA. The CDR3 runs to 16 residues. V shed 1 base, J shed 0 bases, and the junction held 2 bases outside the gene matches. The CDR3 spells CASSLRQGSSYNEQFF. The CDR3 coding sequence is TGTGCCAGCAGCTTAAGACAGGGGAGCTCCTACAATGAGCAGTTCTTC.

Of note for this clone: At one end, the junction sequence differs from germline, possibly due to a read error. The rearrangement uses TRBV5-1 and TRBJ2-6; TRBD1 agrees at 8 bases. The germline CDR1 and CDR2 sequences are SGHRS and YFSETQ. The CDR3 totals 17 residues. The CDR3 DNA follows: TGCGCCAGCAGCTTGGAGCAGGGGGCGACTGGGGCCAACGGCCTGACTTTC. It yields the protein CASSLEQGATGANGLTF.

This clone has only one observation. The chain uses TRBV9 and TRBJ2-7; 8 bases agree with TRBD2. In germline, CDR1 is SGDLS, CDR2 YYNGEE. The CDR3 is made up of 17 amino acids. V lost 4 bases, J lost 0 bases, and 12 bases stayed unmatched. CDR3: CASSPPRVTSDSYEQYF. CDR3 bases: TGTGCCAGCAGCCCTCCTAGAGTGACTAGCGACTCCTACGAGCAGTACTTC.

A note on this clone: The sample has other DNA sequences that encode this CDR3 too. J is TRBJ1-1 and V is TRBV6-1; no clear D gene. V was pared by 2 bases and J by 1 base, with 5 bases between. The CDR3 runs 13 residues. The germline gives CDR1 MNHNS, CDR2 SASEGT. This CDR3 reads CASSETGNTEAFF. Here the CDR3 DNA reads TGTGCCAGCAGTGAAACTGGGAACACTGAAGCTTTCTTT.

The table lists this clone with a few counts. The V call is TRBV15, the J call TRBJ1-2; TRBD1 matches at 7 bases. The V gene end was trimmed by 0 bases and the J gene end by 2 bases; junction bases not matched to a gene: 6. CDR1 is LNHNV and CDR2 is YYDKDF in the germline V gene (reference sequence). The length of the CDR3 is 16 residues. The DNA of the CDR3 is TGTGCCACCAGCAGAGATCGGGAGGGGGCGAACTATGGCTACACCTTC. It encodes CATSRDREGANYGYTF.

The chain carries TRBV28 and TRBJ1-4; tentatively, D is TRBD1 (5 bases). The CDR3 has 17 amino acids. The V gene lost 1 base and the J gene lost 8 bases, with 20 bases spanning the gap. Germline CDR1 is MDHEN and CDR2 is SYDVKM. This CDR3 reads CASSLYGGGGIGEKLFF. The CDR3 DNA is TGTGCCAGCAGTTTATATGGAGGTGGGGGGATAGGCGAAAAACTGTTTTTT.

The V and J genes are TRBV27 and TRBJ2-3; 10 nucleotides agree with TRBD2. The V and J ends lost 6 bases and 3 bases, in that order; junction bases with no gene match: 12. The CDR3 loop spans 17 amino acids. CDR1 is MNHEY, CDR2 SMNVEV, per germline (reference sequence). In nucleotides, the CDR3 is TGTGCCAGCAGGGCTTTCCACACTAGCGGGATTACAGATACGCAGTATTTT. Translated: CASRAFHTSGITDTQYF.

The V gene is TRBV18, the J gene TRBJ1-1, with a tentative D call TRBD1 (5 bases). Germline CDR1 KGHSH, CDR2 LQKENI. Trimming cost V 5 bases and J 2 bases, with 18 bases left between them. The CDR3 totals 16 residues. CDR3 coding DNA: TGTGCCAGCTCATTCGGGGGGAGGGTCAGTAACACTGAAGCTTTCTTT. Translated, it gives CASSFGGRVSNTEAFF.

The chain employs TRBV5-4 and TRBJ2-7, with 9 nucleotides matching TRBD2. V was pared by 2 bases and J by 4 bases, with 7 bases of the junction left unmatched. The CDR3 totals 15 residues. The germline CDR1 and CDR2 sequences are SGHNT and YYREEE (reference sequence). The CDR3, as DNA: TGTGCCAGCAGCTTCGAGGTAGCGGGGGAATACGAGCAGTACTTC. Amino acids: CASSFEVAGEYEQYF.

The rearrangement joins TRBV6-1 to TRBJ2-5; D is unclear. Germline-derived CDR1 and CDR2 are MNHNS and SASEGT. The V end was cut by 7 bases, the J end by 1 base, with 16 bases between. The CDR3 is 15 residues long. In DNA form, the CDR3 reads TGTGCCAGCACCCGTCCTCCTGGAGCCCAAGAGACCCAGTACTTC. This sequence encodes CASTRPPGAQETQYF.

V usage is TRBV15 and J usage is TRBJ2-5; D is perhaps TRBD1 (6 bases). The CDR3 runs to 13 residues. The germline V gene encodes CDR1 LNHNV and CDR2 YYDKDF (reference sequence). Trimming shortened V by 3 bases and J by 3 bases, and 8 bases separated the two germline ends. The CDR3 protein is CATSRPGEETQYF. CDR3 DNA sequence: TGTGCCACCAGCAGGCCAGGGGAAGAGACCCAGTACTTC.

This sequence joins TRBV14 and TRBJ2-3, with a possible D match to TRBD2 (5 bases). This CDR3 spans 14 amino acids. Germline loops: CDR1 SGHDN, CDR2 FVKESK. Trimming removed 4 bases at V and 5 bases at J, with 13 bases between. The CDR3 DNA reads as TGTGCCAGCAGCCTCCGCCAAGGAGGAGATACGCAGTATTTT. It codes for CASSLRQGGDTQYF.

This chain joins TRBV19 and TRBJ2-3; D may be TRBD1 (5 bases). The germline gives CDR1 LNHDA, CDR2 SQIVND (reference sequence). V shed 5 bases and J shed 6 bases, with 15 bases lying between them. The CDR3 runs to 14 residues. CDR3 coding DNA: TGTGCCAGTAGTGTGGACGGTCCAGGGGATACGCAGTATTTT. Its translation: CASSVDGPGDTQYF.

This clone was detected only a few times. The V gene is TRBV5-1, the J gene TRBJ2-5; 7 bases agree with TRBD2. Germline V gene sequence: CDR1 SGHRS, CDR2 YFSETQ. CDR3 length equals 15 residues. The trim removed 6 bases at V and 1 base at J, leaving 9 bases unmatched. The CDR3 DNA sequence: TGCGCCAGCACCTTTGCTAGCGGCCTCCAAGAGACCCAGTACTTC. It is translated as CASTFASGLQETQYF.